The T cell receptor (beta chain) described here comes from a study of blood T cells in healthy people across ages. This clonotype came up a few times. The authors drew around 9.3 milliliters of peripheral blood from each donor. No fewer than 6 million PBMCs went into each sample. A second PCR of 7 to 11 cycles used a sample-barcoded 5' primer and a J-beta primer mix. TCRdb called the 5' RACE reads again in MiXCR, with one record for every CDR3 protein. The sample includes 1.5 million to 2 million distinct CDR3 sequences, roughly 28% of them seen just once. CDR1 KGHDR and CDR2 SFDVKD come from the germline V gene. This CDR3 spans 15 amino acids. Trimming cost V 0 bases and J 4 bases; bases outside gene matches: 4.

This TCR was sampled from a woman in her twenties or thirties in good health. Sequencing used blood. J is TRBJ2-5 and V is TRBV24-1; TRBD2 matches 7 bases. The CDR3 DNA reads as TGTGCCACCAGTGATTTGAGCAGGGAGGGAGAGACCCAGTACTTC. Translation gives CATSDLSREGETQYF.